These 16 T cell receptor beta chains were sequenced from one sample in a study of shared T cell receptors in the human thymus. Profiling relied on immunoSEQ multiplex PCR, and the TCRdb table lists in-frame clones only, not all of them. The sample has 720,000 or so clones; 80% to 90% are singletons. The same sample was also studied in work on human thymus T cells.

The source material was thymocytes. The receptors derive from a girl in the first two years of life with a congenital heart defect.

The V call is TRBV2, the J call TRBJ2-1; 14 bases line up with TRBD2. Per the germline V gene, CDR1 is SNHLY and CDR2 is FYNNEI. This CDR3 is 16 amino acids long. The V and J ends lost 6 bases and 14 bases, in that order; junction bases with no gene match: 15. CDR3 sequence reads: CASSHPKGLAGGQEFF. The CDR3 DNA is TGTGCCAGCAGCCATCCGAAAGGACTAGCGGGGGGCCAGGAGTTCTTC.

This sequence joins TRBV18 and TRBJ2-2; D is ambiguous. V lost 2 bases and J lost 4, with 5 bases in between. The length of the CDR3 is 13 residues. Germline CDR1 and CDR2: KGHSH and LQKENI. The CDR3 DNA sequence: TGTGCCAGCTCACCATGGCCCACCGGGGAGCTGTTTTTT. Translated: CASSPWPTGELFF. Full variable domain (outside the CDR3, taken from reference TRBV18 and TRBJ2-2): NAGVMQNPRHLVRRRGQEARLRCSPMKGHSHVYWYRQLPEEGLKFMVYLQKENIIDESGMPKERFSAEFPKEGPSILRIQQVVRGDSAAYFCASSPWPTGELFFGEGSRLTVL.

V gene TRBV5-1 combines with J gene TRBJ2-3, with 7 bases identical to TRBD2. Germline CDR1 SGHRS, CDR2 YFSETQ. Germline trimming cut 4 bases from V and 8 bases from J; bases unmatched to any gene: 7. This CDR3 contains 13 residues. In DNA, the CDR3 is TGCGCCAGCAGCAACCCTAGCGGTGGTACGCAGTATTTT. It specifies CASSNPSGGTQYF.

The rearrangement joins TRBV28 to TRBJ1-2; D might be TRBD1 (6 bases). Germline V gene sequence: CDR1 MDHEN, CDR2 SYDVKM. CDR3 length equals 15 residues. Between the trimmed V and J ends, which lost 6 bases and 0 bases, there was a span of 14 bases. The CDR3 DNA sequence: TGTGCCAGCAGAACCGCAGGACAGACTAACTATGGCTACACCTTC. Translated, it gives CASRTAGQTNYGYTF.

The gene calls are TRBV2 and TRBJ2-1, with 7 bases identical to TRBD1. The CDR3 spans 14 residues. Germline assignment: CDR1 SNHLY and CDR2 FYNNEI. J gave up 2 bases and V 7 bases, and 5 bases lay outside the gene matches. The CDR3 coding sequence is TGTGCCAGCATGGGTGGGACAGCCTACAATGAGCAGTTCTTC. It codes for CASMGGTAYNEQFF.

The chain combines TRBV9 with TRBJ1-2; D perhaps matches TRBD1 (5 bases). The V gene lost 3 bases and the J gene lost 1 base, with 19 bases spanning the gap. In germline, CDR1 is SGDLS, CDR2 YYNGEE. The CDR3 length is 17 residues. DNA of the CDR3: TGTGCCAGCAGCGCACCCCTCTGGGGGGACGATAACTATGGCTACACCTTC. Protein sequence: CASSAPLWGDDNYGYTF.

This chain links TRBV5-6 with TRBJ1-5; D possibly corresponds to TRBD1 (6 bases). Germline V lookup: CDR1 SGHDT, CDR2 YYEEEE. The CDR3 spans 16 residues. The V end lost 0 bases, the J end lost 6 bases, and 16 bases lay between the germline ends. CDR3 sequence reads: CASSLEGGARGQPQHF. In nucleotides, the CDR3 is TGTGCCAGCAGCTTGGAGGGGGGGGCTCGCGGTCAGCCCCAGCATTTT.

V gene TRBV6-4 combines with J gene TRBJ1-1, with unresolved D. Germline CDR1 and CDR2: MRHNA and SNTAGT. This CDR3 contains 14 residues. V gave up 6 bases and J gave up 0 bases, with 11 bases separating them. The DNA for the CDR3 is TGTGCCAGCAGAGCCCACAGCTTGAACACTGAAGCTTTCTTT. Residues: CASRAHSLNTEAFF.

The sample holds one count of this clone. The chain couples TRBV27 to TRBJ2-7, with D perhaps matching TRBD1 (5 bases). V lost 4 bases to trimming and J lost 3 bases, with 13 bases between them. The germline V gene has CDR1 MNHEY and CDR2 SMNVEV (reference sequence). This CDR3 region has 14 residues. The CDR3 here is CASSWAGSDYEQYF. In DNA, the CDR3 is TGTGCCAGCAGTTGGGCAGGGTCAGACTACGAGCAGTACTTC.

The chain joins TRBV5-1 to TRBJ2-1; D may be TRBD1 (6 bases). CDR3 length equals 21 residues. From germline, CDR1 is SGHRS and CDR2 YFSETQ. The V and J ends lost 1 base and 4 bases respectively, with 30 bases between them. CDR3 protein: CASSLMGRPTGQGLRYNEQFF. CDR3 DNA sequence: TGCGCCAGCAGCTTGATGGGGCGCCCGACAGGTCAGGGGCTGAGATACAATGAGCAGTTCTTC. Full variable domain (remainder filled in from reference TRBV5-1 and TRBJ2-1): KAGVTQTPRYLIKTRGQQVTLSCSPISGHRSVSWYQQTPGQGLQFLFEYFSETQRNKGNFPGRFSGRQFSNSRSEMNVSTLELGDSALYLCASSLMGRPTGQGLRYNEQFFGPGTRLTVL.

The chain couples TRBV15 to TRBJ1-1; D gene ambiguous. The CDR3 length is 13 residues. The V and J ends lost 6 bases and 0 bases respectively, with 8 bases between them. The V gene's germline CDR1 is LNHNV and CDR2 YYDKDF (reference sequence). In DNA, the CDR3 is TGTGCCACCAGTAGTGAGATGAACACTGAAGCTTTCTTT. It yields the protein CATSSEMNTEAFF.

This CDR3 is CASRVPGGRGYTF. CDR3 sequence (DNA): TGTGCCAGCAGGGTACCCGGAGGTCGGGGCTACACCTTC. The chain combines TRBV27 with TRBJ1-2; D remains unclear. The V and J ends lost 6 bases and 8 bases respectively, with 16 bases between them. Germline CDR1 and CDR2: MNHEY and SMNVEV (reference sequence). This CDR3 comprises 13 residues.

The chain has TRBV15 and TRBJ1-3; a possible D gene is TRBD1 (6 bases). Trimming pared 4 bases from V and 0 bases from J, leaving 19 bases between. Looked up from germline, CDR1 is LNHNV and CDR2 is YYDKDF (reference sequence). CDR3 length equals 18 residues. Here the CDR3 DNA reads TGTGCCACCAGCAACGATTCGGACAGCCCGAGCTCTGGAAACACCATATATTTT. Amino acid sequence: CATSNDSDSPSSGNTIYF.

V gene TRBV7-2 combines with J gene TRBJ2-7; possible D gene TRBD1, 5 bases. The CDR3 spans 11 residues. The V and J ends lost 1 base and 7 bases respectively, with 5 bases between them. Germline CDR1 and CDR2: SGHTA and FQGNSA. In nucleotides, the CDR3 is TGTGCCAGCAGCTTAGGGACAGAGCAGTACTTC. Protein product: CASSLGTEQYF.

The chain employs TRBV11-2 and TRBJ2-7; D gene ambiguous. In germline, CDR1 is SGHAT, CDR2 FQNNGV. Trimming left V 8 bases short and J 4 bases short, with 6 bases between. CDR3 length: 10 amino acids. CDR3 amino acids: CASARYEQYF. The CDR3 coding sequence is TGTGCCAGCGCGCGGTACGAGCAGTACTTC.

The J gene is TRBJ2-2, the V gene TRBV12-5, with 15 bases lining up with TRBD2. The ends lost 6 bases at V and 4 bases at J; junction bases unmatched: 12. Germline CDR1 LGHNT, CDR2 FRNRAP. The CDR3 totals 19 residues. In DNA form, the CDR3 reads TGTGCTAGTGGGCGGCGACCGGGACTAGCGGGGGGACTCACCGGGGAGCTGTTTTTT. This translates into CASGRRPGLAGGLTGELFF.